These T cell receptor beta chains were read from a single sample in a study of blood T cell repertoires in COVID-19. Libraries were prepared by immunoSEQ multiplex PCR; TCRdb keeps only in-frame clonotypes and omits some of them. The table records under 200,000 clones, roughly 88% of them present only once. Sequenced: PBMCs or T cells enriched from blood (not recorded which). These TCRs come from a man aged 35-49 years with acute COVID-19. Both conserved end residues are part of each CDR3. The D gene is left open where the match is weak. Size is omitted from some rows. Given values are once, few, many or a class for expanded clones.

abundance	d_gene	v_gene	j_gene	CDR3nt	CDR3aa
.	.	TRBV7-2	TRBJ1-3	TGTGCCAGCAGCTTTAGTATCTCTGGAAACACCATATATTTT	CASSFSISGNTIYF
.	.	TRBV9	TRBJ1-2	TGTGCCAGCAGCGCCGTTGGGGGGGCATATGGCTACACCTTC	CASSAVGGAYGYTF
.	TRBD2	TRBV7-2	TRBJ2-1	TGTGCCAGCAGCTTGAGGGGACTAGAAGGTGAGCAGTTCTTC	CASSLRGLEGEQFF
.	TRBD1	TRBV24-1	TRBJ1-1	TGTGCCACTAGGCAACAGGGGAAAGCTTTCTTT	CATRQQGKAFF
.	.	TRBV4-2	TRBJ2-5	TGTGCCAGCAGCCAAGATAGCCAACAAGAGACCCAGTACTTC	CASSQDSQQETQYF
.	.	TRBV21-1	TRBJ2-1	TGTGCCAGCAGCAAAGAGGGGGAGGGCCCCCATGAGCAGTTCTTC	CASSKEGEGPHEQFF
.	.	TRBV5-1	TRBJ1-3	TGCGCCAGCAGCTTGGGCCCAGGGGCTTTAGGAAACACCATATATTTT	CASSLGPGALGNTIYF
.	.	TRBV24-1	TRBJ2-1	TGTGCCACCAGTGATTTTGAGTTTGAGCAGTTCTTC	CATSDFEFEQFF
.	TRBD2	TRBV6-2/TRBV6-3	TRBJ2-5	TGTGCCAGCAGTTACACACTAGCGGGAGGAGAGACCCAGTACTTC	CASSYTLAGGETQYF
.	TRBD1	TRBV29-1	TRBJ2-5	TGCAGCGCCGGGACAGGGCAAGAGACCCAGTACTTC	CSAGTGQETQYF
.	TRBD2	TRBV3-1/TRBV3-2	TRBJ2-5	TGTGCCAGCAGCCCATTATATAGCGGGAGAGAGACCCAGTACTTC	CASSPLYSGRETQYF
.	.	TRBV5-4	TRBJ1-1	TGTGCCAGCAGCTTGGCACCTACAGGGACGAACACTGAAGCTTTCTTT	CASSLAPTGTNTEAFF
.	.	TRBV7-9	TRBJ2-1	TGTGCCAGCAGCTTAGTTCAGTCCTACAATGAGCAGTTCTTC	CASSLVQSYNEQFF
.	.	TRBV11-2	TRBJ1-2	TGTGCCAGCAGCGGAGACAGATCTAGTGGCTACACCTTC	CASSGDRSSGYTF
.	.	TRBV3-1/TRBV3-2	TRBJ1-3	TGTGCCAGCAGCCCCCGGGACTTTGGAAACACCATATATTTT	CASSPRDFGNTIYF
once	.	TRBV18	TRBJ1-6	TGTGCCAGCTCACAAAGGGAGGCGGCCTATAATTCACCCCTCCACTTT	CASSQREAAYNSPLHF
.	.	TRBV9	TRBJ2-5	TGTGCCAGCAGCGTATCGGGAATCGAGACCCAGTACTTC	CASSVSGIETQYF